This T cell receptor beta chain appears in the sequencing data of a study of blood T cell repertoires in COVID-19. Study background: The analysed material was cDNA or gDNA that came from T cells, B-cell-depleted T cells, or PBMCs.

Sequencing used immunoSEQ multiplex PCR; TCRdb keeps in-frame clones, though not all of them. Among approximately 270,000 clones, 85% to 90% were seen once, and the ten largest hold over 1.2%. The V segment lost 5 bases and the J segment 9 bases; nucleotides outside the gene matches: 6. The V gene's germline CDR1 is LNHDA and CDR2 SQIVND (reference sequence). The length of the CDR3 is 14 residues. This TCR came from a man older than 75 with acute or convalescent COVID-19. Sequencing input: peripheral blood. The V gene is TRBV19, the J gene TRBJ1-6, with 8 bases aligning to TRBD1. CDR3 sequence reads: CASSLRGLGSPLHF. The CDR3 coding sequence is TGTGCCAGTAGTCTCAGGGGGCTTGGTTCACCCCTCCACTTT.